These 18 T cell receptor beta chains were sequenced from one sample in a study of T cell repertoires in cytomegalovirus infection (dated by TCRdb to the late 2010s). Data came from an Illumina HiSeq 1500. TCRdb applied fastp at Q25 and MiXCR to the public reads, then kept only in-frame beta chains. Each CDR3 protein gets just one entry, which takes the most common genes and DNA from the rows behind it. The table for this sample lists 450,000 to 650,000 distinct CDR3 sequences; 40% of them were counted only once. Around 48% of the sample goes to the ten largest clones. Their antigen targets remain unknown. Taken with the paper, the label for treatment or condition translates to: in vitro stimulation with specific CMV peptide epitopes to enrich CMV-specific T cells. The sequenced sample was cultured PBMCs, obtained from culture after CMV antigen stimulation. These receptors originate from a human donor in good health (CMV status not recorded). Some clones in this sample may be carry-over from other donors' samples.

The chain couples TRBV7-6 to TRBJ2-7; D gene uncertain. CDR1 SGHVS and CDR2 FNYEAQ come from the germline V gene. V gave up 1 base and J gave up 0 bases, with 10 bases separating them. The CDR3 is 15 residues long. CDR3 amino acids: CASSLDMGSSYEQYF. The CDR3, as DNA: TGTGCCAGCAGCTTAGATATGGGTAGCTCCTACGAGCAGTACTTC. Full variable domain (outside the CDR3, taken from reference TRBV7-6 and TRBJ2-7): GAGVSQSPRYKVTKRGQDVALRCDPISGHVSLYWYRQALGQGPEFLTYFNYEAQQDKSGLPNDRFSAERPEGSISTLTIQRTEQRDSAMYRCASSLDMGSSYEQYFGPGTRLTVT.

This chain connects TRBV2 to TRBJ1-1; unclear D gene. Trimming took 6 bases from V and 0 from J, leaving 8 bases between them. CDR3 size: 13 residues. Germline-derived CDR1 and CDR2 are SNHLY and FYNNEI. CDR3: CASSAPVNTEAFF. The CDR3 coding sequence is TGTGCCAGCAGCGCCCCGGTGAACACTGAAGCTTTCTTT.

J is TRBJ1-1 and V is TRBV7-8; D uncertain. Germline V gives CDR1 SGHVS, CDR2 FQNEAQ. The CDR3 has 14 amino acids. V dropped 4 bases and J dropped 3 bases, with 12 bases sitting between them. CDR3 loop: CASSSSMSDTEAFF. The CDR3 DNA is TGTGCCAGCAGCTCCTCTATGTCGGACACTGAAGCTTTCTTT.

The chain recombines TRBV4-2 with TRBJ1-3, with a possible D match to TRBD1 (5 bases). The CDR3 length is 15 residues. The germline V gene encodes CDR1 LGHNA and CDR2 YNFKEQ. With 1 base removed from V and 0 bases from J, the gap between germline ends came to 7 bases. The chain's CDR3 is CASSQAGTSGNTIYF. The CDR3 DNA reads as TGTGCCAGCAGCCAAGCTGGGACCTCTGGAAACACCATATATTTT.

CDR3 sequence (DNA): TGTGCCAGCAGTAATAGGATGAATGAGCAGTTCTTC. It specifies CASSNRMNEQFF. The chain combines TRBV6-2 or TRBV6-3 with TRBJ2-1; D is ambiguous. Germline V gene lookup returns CDR1 MNHEY and CDR2 SVGEGT. Trimming stripped 5 bases from V and 7 bases from J, with 9 bases between. The CDR3 sequence is 12 residues long.

V gene TRBV19 combines with J gene TRBJ1-2, with D unresolved. Per the germline V gene, CDR1 is LNHDA and CDR2 is SQIVND (reference sequence). V dropped 0 bases and J dropped 4 bases, with 9 bases sitting between them. The CDR3 has 14 residues. The CDR3 coding sequence is TGTGCCAGTAGTATAGACGGCACATTCTATGGCTACACCTTC. Translating it yields CASSIDGTFYGYTF. The variable domain in full, with the rest retrieved from reference TRBV19 and TRBJ1-2, is DGGITQSPKYLFRKEGQNVTLSCEQNLNHDAMYWYRQDPGQGLRLIYYSQIVNDFQKGDIAEGYSVSREKKESFPLTVTSAQKNPTAFYLCASSIDGTFYGYTFGSGTRLTVV.

The V and J genes are TRBV7-2 and TRBJ2-3; TRBD1 matches 8 bases. The length of the CDR3 is 17 residues. Germline V gene sequence: CDR1 SGHTA, CDR2 FQGNSA. The V gene end was trimmed by 0 bases and the J gene end by 1 base; junction bases not matched to a gene: 6. CDR3 protein: CASSLAPQGAGTDTQYF. CDR3 coding DNA: TGTGCCAGCAGCTTAGCGCCCCAGGGGGCGGGCACAGATACGCAGTATTTT.

The chain carries TRBV7-6 and TRBJ2-4; 8 positions agree with TRBD2. The trim removed 5 bases at V and 15 bases at J, leaving 12 bases unmatched. CDR1 SGHVS and CDR2 FNYEAQ come from the germline V gene. This CDR3 is 13 amino acids long. The CDR3 is CASSDSSGDPRYF. Here the CDR3 DNA reads TGTGCCAGCAGCGATAGTAGCGGGGATCCCCGGTACTTC. The variable domain in full, with the rest retrieved from reference TRBV7-6 and TRBJ2-4, is GAGVSQSPRYKVTKRGQDVALRCDPISGHVSLYWYRQALGQGPEFLTYFNYEAQQDKSGLPNDRFSAERPEGSISTLTIQRTEQRDSAMYRCASSDSSGDPRYFGAGTRLSVL.

There are a few counts of this clonotype. V gene TRBV11-2 combines with J gene TRBJ2-1; the match to TRBD1 covers 7 bases. J was trimmed by 7 bases and V by 4 bases; bases with no gene match: 7. Germline values: CDR1 SGHAT, CDR2 FQNNGV. CDR3 length equals 14 residues. CDR3 in DNA: TGTGCCAGCAGCTACACAGGGGTGGGGAATGAGCAGTTCTTC. Its translation is CASSYTGVGNEQFF.

This clonotype was seen a handful of times. The J gene is TRBJ1-2, the V gene TRBV7-2; 9 bases match TRBD1. Germline CDR1 reads SGHTA; CDR2 reads FQGNSA. The V and J ends lost 5 bases and 6 bases, in that order; junction bases with no gene match: 13. The CDR3 loop spans 16 amino acids. The CDR3 DNA reads TGTGCCAGCAGCCAGGGACAGGGCTCGGGGGGAGATGGCTACACCTTC. It specifies CASSQGQGSGGDGYTF.

V usage is TRBV5-4 and J usage is TRBJ2-1, with 7 bases matching TRBD2. Unmatched junction bases numbered 3, after V lost 2 bases and J lost 1 base. The CDR3 contains 15 residues. Germline CDR1 SGHNT, CDR2 YYREEE (reference sequence). For the CDR3, the DNA is TGTGCCAGCAGCTTAAGCGGGAAATCCTACAATGAGCAGTTCTTC. The encoded protein is CASSLSGKSYNEQFF.

This chain connects TRBV18 to TRBJ1-5; weak D call: TRBD1 (5 bases). Per the germline V gene, CDR1 is KGHSH and CDR2 is LQKENI. Deletions cut 2 bases from V and 6 bases from J, with 8 bases between. The CDR3 totals 13 residues. CDR3 residues: CASSPWGGQPQHF. CDR3 in DNA: TGTGCCAGCTCACCATGGGGCGGTCAGCCCCAGCATTTT.

V gene TRBV24-1 combines with J gene TRBJ1-5, with a possible D match to TRBD1 (6 bases). V was shortened by 9 bases and J by 6 bases, with 14 bases between the two germline ends. Germline CDR1 and CDR2: KGHDR and SFDVKD. The CDR3 is 13 residues long. CDR3 sequence reads: CATGRTGLQPQHF. CDR3 coding DNA: TGTGCCACCGGAAGAACAGGGCTTCAGCCCCAGCATTTT.

The genes are TRBV7-8 and TRBJ1-2; 7 bases are a match to TRBD1. This CDR3 contains 17 residues. CDR1 is SGHVS and CDR2 is FQNEAQ in the germline V gene. J gave up 5 bases and V 6 bases, and 18 bases lay outside the gene matches. In nucleotides, the CDR3 is TGTGCCAGCAGTCCGACACGGTTCCGATCAGGGGGATATGGCTACACCTTC. Its protein product is CASSPTRFRSGGYGYTF.

This clonotype was observed once. The chain joins TRBV4-3 to TRBJ2-1; D might be TRBD1 (6 bases). The length of the CDR3 is 15 residues. Per germline, CDR1 LGHNA and CDR2 YSLEER. V lost 1 base, J lost 6 bases, and 13 bases lay in between. This CDR3 reads CASSQGGGEINEQFF. In nucleotides, the CDR3 is TGCGCCAGCAGCCAAGGAGGGGGTGAAATCAATGAGCAGTTCTTC.

This clonotype was counted between two and nine times. The CDR3: CASSLNLNTGELFF. CDR3 coding DNA: TGTGCCAGCAGCTTAAATCTGAACACCGGGGAGCTGTTTTTT. This sequence joins TRBV7-7 and TRBJ2-2; D call uncertain. This CDR3 contains 14 residues. Deletions cut 2 bases from V and 1 base from J, with 5 bases between. The germline V gene has CDR1 SSHAT and CDR2 FNYEAQ (reference sequence).

The rearrangement joins TRBV7-2 to TRBJ2-1; the D is unclear. The V end was cut by 5 bases, the J end by 4 bases, with 18 bases between. This CDR3 has 16 residues. Germline values: CDR1 SGHTA, CDR2 FQGNSA. Here the CDR3 DNA reads TGTGCCAGCAGCCCTCGGACGATTCTGGGTTACAATGAGCAGTTCTTC. As protein: CASSPRTILGYNEQFF.

V is TRBV7-2 and J is TRBJ1-5, with 7 bases aligning to TRBD1. CDR3 length: 16 amino acids. The ends lost 1 base at V and 6 bases at J; junction bases unmatched: 9. Germline lookup yields CDR1 SGHTA and CDR2 FQGNSA. The CDR3 coding sequence is TGTGCCAGCAGCTTAGTAGTTTCGACAGGGCGTCAGCCCCAGCATTTT. Translated: CASSLVVSTGRQPQHF.